Presented here are 23 T cell receptor beta chains from one specimen sequenced in a study of blood T cell repertoires in COVID-19. The assay was immunoSEQ multiplex PCR, and TCRdb's table has in-frame clones only and misses some. Of approximately 210,000 clones listed, around 82% are singletons. Sequenced input: PBMCs or T cells enriched from blood (not recorded which). These receptors originate from a woman in her 50s with acute COVID-19.

The count of this clone is one. The J gene is TRBJ2-3, the V gene TRBV11-2, with D possibly TRBD1 on 5 matching bases. The V gene's germline CDR1 is SGHAT and CDR2 FQNNGV. The CDR3 contains 16 residues. With 4 bases removed from V and 2 bases from J, the gap between germline ends came to 16 bases. CDR3 coding DNA: TGTGCCAGCAGCTCCCCTCTAGGGGTTGCCACAGATACGCAGTATTTT. Amino acid sequence: CASSSPLGVATDTQYF. Full variable domain (missing parts from reference TRBV11-2 and TRBJ2-3): EAGVAQSPRYKIIEKRQSVAFWCNPISGHATLYWYQQILGQGPKLLIQFQNNGVVDDSQLPKDRFSAERLKGVDSTLKIQPAKLEDSAVYLCASSSPLGVATDTQYFGPGTRLTVL.

V usage is TRBV2 and J usage is TRBJ2-7; 7 bases line up with TRBD2. CDR1 is SNHLY, CDR2 FYNNEI, per germline. There are 11 residues in the CDR3. The J segment lost 6 bases and the V segment lost 6 bases, leaving 2 bases of the junction unmatched. As DNA, the CDR3 is TGTGCCAGCAGAAGGGAGGGCGAGCAGTACGTC. This translates into CASRREGEQYV.

This CDR3 reads CASSPQVANYGYTF. CDR3 DNA: TGCGCCAGCAGCCCACAGGTGGCTAACTATGGCTACACCTTC. The rearrangement uses TRBV5-1 and TRBJ1-2; perhaps TRBD1 as D (5 bases). The CDR3 has 14 amino acids. In germline, CDR1 is SGHRS, CDR2 YFSETQ. V was pared by 4 bases and J by 0 bases, with 10 bases between.

The rearrangement uses TRBV7-3 and TRBJ2-7, with a possible D match to TRBD1 (6 bases). The CDR3 length is 14 residues. Germline V gene sequence: CDR1 SGHTA, CDR2 FQGTGA. V lost 5 bases and J 0 bases, leaving 11 bases between the germline ends. The CDR3 DNA sequence: TGTGCCAGCAGCCTTGCCAGGGGCTCCTACGAGCAGTACGTC. Its translation: CASSLARGSYEQYV.

This clone has more than one count but fewer than ten. V gene TRBV7-9 combines with J gene TRBJ2-1; D uncertain. The V and J ends lost 2 bases and 3 bases respectively, with 11 bases between them. From germline, CDR1 is SEHNR and CDR2 FQNEAQ (reference sequence). The CDR3 covers 15 residues. The CDR3 DNA sequence: TGTGCCAGCAGCTTAACAGACACCTACTACAATGAGCAGTTCTTC. This translates into CASSLTDTYYNEQFF.

This clone was seen a single time. The J gene is TRBJ2-1, the V gene TRBV9; 7 bases are a match to TRBD2. CDR3 size: 17 residues. Per the germline V gene, CDR1 is SGDLS and CDR2 is YYNGEE. Trimming removed 3 bases from V and 1 base from J; junction bases left unmatched: 10. The CDR3 DNA sequence: TGTGCCAGCAGCGGAAAGAGCGGGGCCGCGTCCTACAATGAGCAGTTCTTC. Its translation: CASSGKSGAASYNEQFF. Together with reference TRBV9 and TRBJ2-1, the CDR3 gives the full variable domain: DSGVTQTPKHLITATGQRVTLRCSPRSGDLSVYWYQQSLDQGLQFLIQYYNGEERAKGNILERFSAQQFPDLHSELNLSSLELGDSALYFCASSGKSGAASYNEQFFGPGTRLTVL.

V gene TRBV12-5 combines with J gene TRBJ2-5; TRBD1 matches 7 bases. Germline V gene data show CDR1 as LGHNT and CDR2 as FRNRAP. This CDR3 contains 13 residues. Unmatched junction bases numbered 3, after V lost 5 bases and J lost 3 bases. The CDR3 DNA sequence: TGTGCTAGTGGTGGGACAGCCGAAGAGACCCAGTACTTC. It codes for CASGGTAEETQYF.

The rearrangement uses TRBV7-3 and TRBJ2-3; 10 nucleotides line up with TRBD2. CDR3 length: 15 amino acids. Germline V lookup: CDR1 SGHTA, CDR2 FQGTGA. V was clipped by 4 bases and J by 2 bases; unmatched bases: 3. CDR3 nucleotides: TGTGCCAGCAGCTCTAGCGGGGGAATCACAGATACGCAGTATTTT. This codes for CASSSSGGITDTQYF.

This clone was detected only a few times. The J gene is TRBJ1-6, the V gene TRBV5-1, with TRBD1 identical over 8 bases. V lost 4 bases and J lost 6; bases outside the gene matches: 3. Germline assignment: CDR1 SGHRS and CDR2 YFSETQ. The CDR3 runs 14 residues. This CDR3 is CASSRTGFNSPLHF. CDR3 sequence (DNA): TGCGCCAGCAGCCGGACAGGGTTTAATTCACCCCTCCACTTT.

The chain recombines TRBV19 with TRBJ2-7; the match to TRBD2 covers 7 bases. The germline V gene has CDR1 LNHDA and CDR2 SQIVND (reference sequence). V lost 8 bases to trimming and J lost 2 bases; unmatched junction nucleotides: 12. The CDR3 is 15 amino acids. The CDR3 coding sequence is TGTGCCAGTCGTCCGTCGGGGAGGGGAACCTACGAGCAGTACGTC. Translating gives CASRPSGRGTYEQYV.

This sequence joins TRBV19 and TRBJ1-4; D not certain. Germline CDR1 is LNHDA and CDR2 is SQIVND (reference sequence). Trimming left V 4 bases short and J 0 bases short, with 15 bases between. The CDR3 runs to 17 residues. CDR3 DNA sequence: TGTGCCAGTAGTAGAATCCCACCAGGCTCAACTAATGAAAAACTGTTTTTT. Encoded protein: CASSRIPPGSTNEKLFF.

This clone was seen only a few times. The chain employs TRBV6-5 and TRBJ2-5; tentative D call: TRBD1 (6 bases). V lost 3 bases, J lost 5 bases, and 19 bases lay in between. This CDR3 region has 16 residues. Germline V gives CDR1 MNHEY, CDR2 SVGAGI. The CDR3 loop is CASSYVGADVAETQYF. The DNA for the CDR3 is TGTGCCAGCAGTTATGTGGGGGCGGATGTAGCGGAGACCCAGTACTTC.

The chain carries TRBV11-2 and TRBJ2-3; D may be TRBD2 (5 bases). V was trimmed by 5 bases and J by 0 bases, leaving 18 bases between them. Germline-derived CDR1 and CDR2 are SGHAT and FQNNGV. The CDR3 totals 17 residues. CDR3 sequence: CASSPPRVPASTDTQYF. For the CDR3, the DNA is TGTGCCAGCAGCCCACCGAGGGTCCCAGCTAGCACAGATACGCAGTATTTT.

The chain links TRBV19 to TRBJ1-2, with D maybe TRBD1 (6 bases). V lost 5 bases and J lost 2, with 12 bases in between. From germline, CDR1 is LNHDA and CDR2 SQIVND (reference sequence). The CDR3 totals 14 residues. The CDR3 sequence is CASSQGPSNYGYTF. In nucleotides, the CDR3 is TGTGCCAGTAGTCAGGGGCCTTCGAACTATGGCTACACCTTC.

As concerns this clone: At one boundary the junction diverges from the germline segment, which might be a read error. The chain links TRBV5-1 to TRBJ2-1; 7 nucleotides agree with TRBD2. Germline V gene lookup returns CDR1 SGHRS and CDR2 YFSETQ. The CDR3 spans 15 residues. CDR3 residues: CASSLAPGTTNEQFF. The CDR3 nucleotides read TGCGCCAGCAGTTTGGCACCCGGGACTACCAATGAGCAGTTCTTC. Using reference TRBV5-1 and TRBJ2-1 for the parts outside the CDR3, the full variable domain is KAGVTQTPRYLIKTRGQQVTLSCSPISGHRSVSWYQQTPGQGLQFLFEYFSETQRNKGNFPGRFSGRQFSNSRSEMNVSTLELGDSALYLCASSLAPGTTNEQFFGPGTRLTVL.

The gene calls are TRBV28 and TRBJ1-2, with 8 nucleotides matching TRBD1. V was pared by 4 bases and J by 3 bases, with 7 bases of the junction left unmatched. This CDR3 region has 15 residues. Germline CDR1 MDHEN, CDR2 SYDVKM. DNA of the CDR3: TGTGCCAGCAGTTCCCCTCCGACAGGGGACTATGGCTACACCTTC. Amino acid sequence: CASSSPPTGDYGYTF.

This clone has a handful of counts. The rearrangement joins TRBV11-2 to TRBJ1-1, with D maybe TRBD1 (5 bases). V gave up 5 bases and J gave up 4 bases, with 17 bases separating them. This CDR3 has 15 residues. CDR1 and CDR2 (germline): SGHAT, FQNNGV. CDR3 amino acids: CASSRSGDLATEAFF. DNA for the CDR3: TGTGCCAGCAGCCGTAGTGGGGACTTGGCCACTGAAGCTTTCTTT. Drawing the rest from reference TRBV11-2 and TRBJ1-1, the complete variable domain is EAGVAQSPRYKIIEKRQSVAFWCNPISGHATLYWYQQILGQGPKLLIQFQNNGVVDDSQLPKDRFSAERLKGVDSTLKIQPAKLEDSAVYLCASSRSGDLATEAFFGQGTRLTVV.

V usage is TRBV7-2 and J usage is TRBJ1-1; TRBD1 agrees at 10 bases. The ends lost 3 bases at V and 5 bases at J; junction bases unmatched: 0. CDR1 SGHTA and CDR2 FQGNSA come from the germline V gene. The length of the CDR3 is 13 residues. The CDR3 nucleotides read TGTGCCAGCAGCTTGGGACAGGGGACTGAAGCTTTCTTT. This translates into CASSLGQGTEAFF.

The chain recombines TRBV10-1 with TRBJ1-1, with 7 bases matching TRBD1. Trimming took 3 bases from V and 4 from J; bases not matched to a gene: 2. Looked up from germline, CDR1 is WNHNN and CDR2 is SYGVQD (reference sequence). The CDR3 totals 13 residues. CDR3: CASSDGTVTEAFF. The CDR3 region has the DNA TGCGCCAGCAGTGACGGGACAGTCACTGAAGCTTTCTTT.

This clone was seen once. The chain links TRBV6-2 or TRBV6-3 to TRBJ1-5, with D maybe TRBD1 (6 bases). The CDR3 is 15 amino acids. Per germline, CDR1 MNHEY and CDR2 SVGEGT. Deletions cut 5 bases from V and 2 bases from J, with 13 bases between. The CDR3 region is CASSGQNGGNQPQHF. In nucleotides, the CDR3 is TGTGCCAGCAGTGGACAGAATGGTGGCAATCAGCCCCAGCATTTT.

The chain recombines TRBV19 with TRBJ2-5; tentative D call: TRBD1 (5 bases). CDR3 size: 15 residues. V was cut by 5 bases and J by 0 bases, with 13 bases left in between. Germline values: CDR1 LNHDA, CDR2 SQIVND (reference sequence). DNA for the CDR3: TGTGCCAGTAGTGTCTCGACAGTAAACCAAGAGACCCAGTACTTC. Amino acids: CASSVSTVNQETQYF.

The V call is TRBV7-3, the J call TRBJ1-3, with unresolved D. With 4 bases removed from V and 0 bases from J, the gap between germline ends came to 4 bases. The CDR3 runs 13 residues. Germline-derived CDR1 and CDR2 are SGHTA and FQGTGA. CDR3 sequence: CASSSDSGNTIYF. The CDR3 DNA reads as TGTGCCAGCAGCTCAGACTCTGGAAACACCATATATTTT.

The chain carries TRBV14 and TRBJ2-1, with 15 bases that match TRBD2. Germline CDR1 and CDR2: SGHDN and FVKESK. There are 18 residues in the CDR3. V dropped 2 bases and J dropped 3; count of bases not matched to a gene: 5. DNA for the CDR3: TGTGCCAGCAGCCAATACGGGACTAGCGGGGGGCGCTACAATGAGCAGTTCTTC. This sequence encodes CASSQYGTSGGRYNEQFF.